The text below deals with one T cell receptor beta chain. The table came from immunoSEQ multiplex PCR; TCRdb's copy has only in-frame clones and leaves some out. The table has more than 100,000 clones, 80% to 95% seen once; the top ten hold approximately 8.6%. This sample stems from a study of control samples from healthy donors and cancer patients. Germline CDR1 is SGHDT and CDR2 is YYEEEE. The trim removed 0 bases at V and 3 bases at J, leaving 3 bases unmatched. CDR3 size: 15 residues. The chain carries TRBV5-6 and TRBJ1-1; 9 bases fit TRBD1. This TCR came from a young man in good health. The sequencing sample was made of blood. The CDR3 protein is CASSLGTGAYTEAFF. The CDR3, as DNA: TGTGCCAGCAGCTTGGGGACAGGGGCTTACACTGAAGCTTTCTTT.